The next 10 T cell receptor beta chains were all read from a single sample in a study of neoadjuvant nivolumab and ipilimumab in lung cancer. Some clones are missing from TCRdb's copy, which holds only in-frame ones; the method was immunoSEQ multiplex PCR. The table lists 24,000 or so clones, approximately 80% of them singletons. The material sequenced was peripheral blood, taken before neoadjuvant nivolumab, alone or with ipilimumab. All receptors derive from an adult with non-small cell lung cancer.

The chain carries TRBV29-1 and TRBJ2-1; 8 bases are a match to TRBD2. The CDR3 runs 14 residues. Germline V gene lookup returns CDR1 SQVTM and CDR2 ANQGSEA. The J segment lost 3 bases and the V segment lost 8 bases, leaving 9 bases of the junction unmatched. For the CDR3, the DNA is TGCAGCCACGGGGGGGGCACCAACTACAATGAGCAGTTCTTC. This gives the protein CSHGGGTNYNEQFF.

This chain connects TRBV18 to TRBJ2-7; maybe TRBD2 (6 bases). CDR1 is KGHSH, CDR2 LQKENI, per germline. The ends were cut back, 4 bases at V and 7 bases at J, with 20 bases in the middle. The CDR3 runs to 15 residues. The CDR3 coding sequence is TGTGCCAGCTCACATCGGGACTTCCCCGAGGGTGAGCAGTACTTC. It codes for CASSHRDFPEGEQYF.

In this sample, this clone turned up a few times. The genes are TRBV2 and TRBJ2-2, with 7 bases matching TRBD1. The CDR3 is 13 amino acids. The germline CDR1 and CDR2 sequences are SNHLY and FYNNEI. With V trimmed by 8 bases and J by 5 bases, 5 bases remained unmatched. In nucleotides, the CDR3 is TGTGCCAGCGGGGCCAGGGGGACCGGGGAGCTGTTTTTT. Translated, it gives CASGARGTGELFF.

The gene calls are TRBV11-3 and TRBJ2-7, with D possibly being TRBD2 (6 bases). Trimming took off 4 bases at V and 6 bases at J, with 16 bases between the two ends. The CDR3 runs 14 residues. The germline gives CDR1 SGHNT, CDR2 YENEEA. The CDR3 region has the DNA TGTGCCAGCAGCTCCGGATTGGAGGGCTCCGAGCAGTACTTC. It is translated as CASSSGLEGSEQYF.

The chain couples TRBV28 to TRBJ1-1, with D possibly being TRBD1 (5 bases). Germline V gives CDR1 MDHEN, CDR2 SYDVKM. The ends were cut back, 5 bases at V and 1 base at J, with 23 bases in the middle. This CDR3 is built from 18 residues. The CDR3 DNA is TGTGCCAGCAGTCCTCCCCTCTTTAGGGGACGGCAGAACACTGAAGCTTTCTTT. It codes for CASSPPLFRGRQNTEAFF.

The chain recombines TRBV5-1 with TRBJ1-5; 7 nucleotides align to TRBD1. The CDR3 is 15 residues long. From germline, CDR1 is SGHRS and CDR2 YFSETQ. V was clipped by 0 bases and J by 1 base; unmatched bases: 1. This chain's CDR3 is CASSLEQGSNQPQHF. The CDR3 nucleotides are TGCGCCAGCAGCTTGGAACAGGGGAGCAATCAGCCCCAGCATTTT.

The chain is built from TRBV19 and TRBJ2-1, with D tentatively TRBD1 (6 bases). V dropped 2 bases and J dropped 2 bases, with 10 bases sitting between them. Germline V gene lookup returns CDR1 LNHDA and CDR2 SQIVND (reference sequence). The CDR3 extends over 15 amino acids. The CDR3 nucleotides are TGTGCCAGTAGTATATCGGCAGGGGCCTACAATGAGCAGTTCTTC. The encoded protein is CASSISAGAYNEQFF.

DNA for the CDR3: TGTGCCAGCAGCTTTTCCAGGGGGCCTGAGCAGTTCTTC. This gives the protein CASSFSRGPEQFF. V gene TRBV7-9 combines with J gene TRBJ2-1; 8 bases map to TRBD1. With 3 bases clipped from V and 9 bases from J, the junction kept 4 bases outside the gene matches. The germline V gene encodes CDR1 SEHNR and CDR2 FQNEAQ (reference sequence). The CDR3 loop spans 13 amino acids.

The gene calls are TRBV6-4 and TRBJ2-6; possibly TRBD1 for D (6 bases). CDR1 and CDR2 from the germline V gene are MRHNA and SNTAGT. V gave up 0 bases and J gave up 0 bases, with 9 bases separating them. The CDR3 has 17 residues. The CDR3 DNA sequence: TGTGCCAGCAGTGACTCGGGGGCTAGCTCTGGGGCCAACGTCCTGACTTTC. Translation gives CASSDSGASSGANVLTF.

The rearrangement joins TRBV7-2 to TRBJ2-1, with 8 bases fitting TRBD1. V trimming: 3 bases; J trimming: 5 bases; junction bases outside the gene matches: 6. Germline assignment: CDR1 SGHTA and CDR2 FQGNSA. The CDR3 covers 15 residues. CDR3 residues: CASSFPGTGHNEQFF. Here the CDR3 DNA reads TGTGCCAGCAGCTTCCCCGGGACAGGCCACAATGAGCAGTTCTTC.